A selection of T cell receptor beta chains follows, all from one sample in a study of OX40 agonist ivuxolimab in advanced cancers. Some clones are missing from TCRdb's copy, which holds only in-frame ones; the method was immunoSEQ multiplex PCR. The sample has roughly 70,000 clones; 82% are singletons. The input for sequencing was CD4+ or CD8+ T cells sorted from blood, taken in a trial of the OX40 agonist ivuxolimab. The source of these receptors is an adult with an advanced solid tumor such as melanoma, head and neck, liver or kidney cancer. CDR3s include the opening cysteine and the closing phenylalanine or tryptophan. The D gene is left open where the match is weak. Clone size is not always given. Where it is, it says once, few, many or a class for expanded clones.

TGCGCCAGCAGAACCGGGTGGACTAATGAAAAACTGTTTTTT | CASRTGWTNEKLFF | - | TRBJ1-4 | TRBV5-1 | -
TGTGCCAGCAGCTTCGGACAGGGCTACAATCAGCCCCAGCATTTT | CASSFGQGYNQPQHF | TRBD1 | TRBJ1-5 | TRBV7-6 | -
TGTGCCACCGCAGGGGATTCCGCCTACGAGCAGTACTTC | CATAGDSAYEQYF | - | TRBJ2-7 | TRBV19 | -
TGTGCCGCACAGGGGACATTTGAAACCGGGGAGCTGTTTTTT | CAAQGTFETGELFF | TRBD1 | TRBJ2-2 | TRBV6-1 | -
TGCGCCAGCAGGGGGGGACTAGCGGACAACTACGAGCAGTACTTC | CASRGGLADNYEQYF | TRBD2 | TRBJ2-7 | TRBV5-1 | -
TGTGCCAGCAGCCTCGGTGGCGGAGATACCTACGAGCAGTACTTC | CASSLGGGDTYEQYF | - | TRBJ2-7 | TRBV11-3 | -
TGTGCCAGCTCACCTATGCTAGCGGCCCAAGAGACCCAGTACTTC | CASSPMLAAQETQYF | TRBD2 | TRBJ2-5 | TRBV18 | many
TGTGCCAGCAGCTTATCCCTTACAGGTGGCAATCAGCCCCAGCATTTT | CASSLSLTGGNQPQHF | - | TRBJ1-5 | TRBV7-9 | -
TGTGCCACCAGCAATCCCGGACTCCATAACTCCCCTGCGGTGGAACAAGAGACCCAGTACTTC | CATSNPGLHNSPAVEQETQYF | - | TRBJ2-5 | TRBV15 | once
TGTGCCAGCAGTGAAGGTTTGACCTATGGCTACACCTTC | CASSEGLTYGYTF | - | TRBJ1-2 | TRBV6-1 | -
TGTGCCAGCACCTCGGGACTAGCGGGGGGGCCAGAGACCCAGTACTTC | CASTSGLAGGPETQYF | TRBD2 | TRBJ2-5 | TRBV2 | -
TGTGCCAGTAGTCTTGAAAGGGGGCTCCCTGGAAACACCATATATTTT | CASSLERGLPGNTIYF | TRBD1 | TRBJ1-3 | TRBV19 | -
TGTGCCAGCAGCTTAGTTGGGGTAGCCTACAATGAGCAGTTCTTC | CASSLVGVAYNEQFF | - | TRBJ2-1 | TRBV7-2 | -
TGCAGCGTCGATTCGGGGGCCGAGCAGTACTTC | CSVDSGAEQYF | - | TRBJ2-7 | TRBV29-1 | -
TGTGCCAGCAGCTCAGGGAGCGGGGAGACCCAGTACTTC | CASSSGSGETQYF | - | TRBJ2-5 | TRBV7-9 | -
TGTGCCAGCAGCTTTGGCCTTTCCGAGGCCCAGTACTTC | CASSFGLSEAQYF | - | TRBJ2-5 | TRBV7-9 | -
TGTGCCAGCAGCTTAGACCACGGGAATTCACCCCTCCACTTT | CASSLDHGNSPLHF | - | TRBJ1-6 | TRBV11-1 | -
TGCGCCAGCAGCCAACCGGGACAAGACTATGGCTACACCTTC | CASSQPGQDYGYTF | - | TRBJ1-2 | TRBV5-1 | -
TGTGCCAGCAGCAAAGTCCAACTAGCGGGAGAGGCAGATACGCAGTATTTT | CASSKVQLAGEADTQYF | TRBD2 | TRBJ2-3 | TRBV7-2 | -
TGTGCCAGCAGCCTCACCGGGACGGGAAATCAGCCCCAGCATTTT | CASSLTGTGNQPQHF | - | TRBJ1-5 | TRBV9 | -
TGTGCTAGCAGCGCTCTCCAGCCCCGCTCTGGGGCCAACGTCCTGACTTTC | CASSALQPRSGANVLTF | - | TRBJ2-6 | TRBV7-7 | -
TGTGCCAGCAGCTTAGATGTAGGCGGAGGGGGCTACACCTTC | CASSLDVGGGGYTF | - | TRBJ1-2 | TRBV7-9 | -
TGTGCCAGCAGGTGGGGGGCATCTAGCACAGATACGCAGTATTTT | CASRWGASSTDTQYF | - | TRBJ2-3 | TRBV27 | few
TGTGCCAGCAGGGGGGAGTCGGAGACCCAGTACTTC | CASRGESETQYF | - | TRBJ2-5 | TRBV2 | -
TGTGCCAGCAGCCAAGATCTATCGCCTTATGGCTACACCTTC | CASSQDLSPYGYTF | - | TRBJ1-2 | TRBV4-2 | -
TGTGCCAGCAGTGAGCCGAGCGGGGGGGACAATGAGCAGTTCTTC | CASSEPSGGDNEQFF | TRBD2 | TRBJ2-1 | TRBV25-1 | -
TGCGCCAGCAGCCCAGGACTAGCGGGGAGGGGGTCCTACAATGAGCAGTTCTTC | CASSPGLAGRGSYNEQFF | TRBD2 | TRBJ2-1 | TRBV4-3 | -
TGTGCCAGCAGCCCGGGACGTACGAGGGTCTCGCGGGAGCAGTACTTC | CASSPGRTRVSREQYF | - | TRBJ2-7 | TRBV11-3 | -
TGTGCCAGCAGCGGTGGACAGGGGAAAATTACGCAGTATTTT | CASSGGQGKITQYF | TRBD1 | TRBJ2-3 | TRBV5-4 | -
TGCAGCGGGGGGGCCTCGGTGGATGGCTACACCTTC | CSGGASVDGYTF | - | TRBJ1-2 | TRBV29-1 | -
TGTGCCAGCAGCTTAGCGAGGCGACTAGCAGACAGCTCCTACGAGCAGTACTTC | CASSLARRLADSSYEQYF | TRBD2 | TRBJ2-7 | TRBV7-2 | -
TGTGCCAGCAGCACACAGGGGGCGCGGAATGGCTACACCTTC | CASSTQGARNGYTF | TRBD1 | TRBJ1-2 | TRBV2 | -
TGTGCCAGCAGCCCCCACGCCGAGACCCCCGGGGCCGGGGAGCTGTTTTTT | CASSPHAETPGAGELFF | - | TRBJ2-2 | TRBV7-9 | few
TGTGCCAGCAGTTACTCGGGAGGGAGAGGGTACTATGGCTACACCTTC | CASSYSGGRGYYGYTF | - | TRBJ1-2 | TRBV6-6 | -
TGTGCCAGCAGCCTATCAGCCCTCAGCTCCTACAATGAGCAGTTCTTC | CASSLSALSSYNEQFF | - | TRBJ2-1 | TRBV7-3 | -
TGTGCCATCACTTCACAGGGGGCGGCTGAGCAGTTCTTC | CAITSQGAAEQFF | TRBD1 | TRBJ2-1 | TRBV10-3 | few
TGTGCCAGCAGCTTGAGGGAGGTCCTTATCAATGAGCAGTTCTTC | CASSLREVLINEQFF | - | TRBJ2-1 | TRBV5-4 | -
TGTGCCAGCAGTTTCACAGGGAACTATGGCTACACCTTC | CASSFTGNYGYTF | - | TRBJ1-2 | TRBV6-5 | -
TGTGCCAGCAGCCCGACAGCTGATGGCTACACCTTC | CASSPTADGYTF | - | TRBJ1-2 | TRBV7-9 | -
TGTGCCATCCGGAAGGGGAATGAGGACAATGAGCAGTTCTTC | CAIRKGNEDNEQFF | - | TRBJ2-1 | TRBV10-3 | -
TGTGCTAGTGGTTTGGTCGTAGGCCGCTGGGAGAACACTGAAGCTTTCTTT | CASGLVVGRWENTEAFF | - | TRBJ1-1 | TRBV12-5 | -